These 8 T cell receptor beta chains were sequenced from one sample in a study of early T cells in non-severe SARS-CoV-2 infection. Each CDR3 protein is one row after TCRdb ran MiXCR on the 5' RACE reads. The table includes roughly 120,000 distinct CDR3 sequences, 10% to 15% detected once. The material sequenced was whole blood, taken at baseline. These receptor sequences come from an adult who was a healthcare worker with PCR-confirmed SARS-CoV-2 infection or an uninfected control (not recorded which).

This clonotype was picked up many times. V gene TRBV27 combines with J gene TRBJ1-5; 9 bases fit TRBD1. The junction had 9 bases not matched to a gene; V was cut back by 6 bases and J by 6 bases. The length of the CDR3 is 15 residues. Germline CDR1 reads MNHEY; CDR2 reads SMNVEV (reference sequence). The CDR3 is CASRQQGAQGQPQHF. The CDR3 DNA sequence: TGTGCCAGCAGACAACAGGGGGCGCAAGGTCAGCCCCAGCATTTT.

The sample holds a few counts of this clonotype. The CDR3, as DNA: TGTGCCAGCAGCGGGGGACGGGAAGCTTTCTTT. This translates into CASSGGREAFF. The J gene is TRBJ1-1, the V gene TRBV5-4; a weak D match, TRBD1 (5 bases). Germline values: CDR1 SGHNT, CDR2 YYREEE (reference sequence). CDR3 size: 11 residues. V was trimmed by 4 bases and J by 8 bases, leaving 9 bases between them.

This clonotype appeared a few times. This chain links TRBV28 with TRBJ2-2; D gene unclear. The CDR3 contains 14 residues. CDR1 is MDHEN and CDR2 is SYDVKM in the germline V gene. V was shortened by 2 bases and J by 7 bases, with 11 bases between the two germline ends. The CDR3 DNA follows: TGTGCCAGCAGTTTAACCCCGTTGGGCGGGGAGCTGTTTTTT. Translating gives CASSLTPLGGELFF.

The CDR3 region is CASSQQSLGNQPQHF. CDR3 bases: TGTGCCAGCAGCCAACAGTCACTGGGGAATCAGCCCCAGCATTTT. J is TRBJ1-5 and V is TRBV2; D remains unclear. The CDR3 has 15 residues. V was trimmed by 6 bases and J by 4 bases, leaving 16 bases between them. Germline values: CDR1 SNHLY, CDR2 FYNNEI.

V usage is TRBV20-1 and J usage is TRBJ2-3; no definite D call. V was cut by 3 bases and J by 0 bases, with 16 bases left in between. Germline V gene lookup returns CDR1 DFQATT and CDR2 SNEGSKA (reference sequence). The CDR3 runs 16 residues. The CDR3 DNA is TGCAGTGCTAGGGTGGAAATTAGTTCTAGCACAGATACGCAGTATTTT. Its translation is CSARVEISSSTDTQYF.

The chain combines TRBV21-1 with TRBJ2-7; the D call of TRBD1 is as the table states it, not checked on the DNA. TRBV21-1 is a recognized pseudogene. This CDR3 comprises 13 residues. The CDR3 spells CASSSPKSGEQYF. CDR3 DNA: TGTGCCAGCAGCAGCCCCAAGAGCGGAGAGCAGTACTTC.

This clonotype was observed at least ten times. CDR3 sequence (DNA): TGTGCCAGCAGTGAATTGTCCTATGGCTACACCTTC. This sequence encodes CASSELSYGYTF. This chain joins TRBV2 and TRBJ1-2; D uncertain. This CDR3 contains 12 residues. The germline V gene encodes CDR1 SNHLY and CDR2 FYNNEI. Trimming removed 2 bases from V and 4 bases from J, with 5 bases in between.

This clonotype was observed a handful of times. As the CDR3 is not closed by the conserved phenylalanine or tryptophan, this likely results from a read error. The rearrangement joins TRBV13 to TRBJ1-5; a weak D match, TRBD1 (6 bases). This CDR3 region has 16 residues. Germline values: CDR1 PRHDT, CDR2 FYEKMQ (reference sequence). V dropped 4 bases and J dropped 2 bases, with 15 bases sitting between them. For the CDR3, the DNA is TGTGCCAGCAGCTCCAGGGTAGCAGGGGGCAATCAGCCCCAGCATTCT. This translates into CASSSRVAGGNQPQHS.